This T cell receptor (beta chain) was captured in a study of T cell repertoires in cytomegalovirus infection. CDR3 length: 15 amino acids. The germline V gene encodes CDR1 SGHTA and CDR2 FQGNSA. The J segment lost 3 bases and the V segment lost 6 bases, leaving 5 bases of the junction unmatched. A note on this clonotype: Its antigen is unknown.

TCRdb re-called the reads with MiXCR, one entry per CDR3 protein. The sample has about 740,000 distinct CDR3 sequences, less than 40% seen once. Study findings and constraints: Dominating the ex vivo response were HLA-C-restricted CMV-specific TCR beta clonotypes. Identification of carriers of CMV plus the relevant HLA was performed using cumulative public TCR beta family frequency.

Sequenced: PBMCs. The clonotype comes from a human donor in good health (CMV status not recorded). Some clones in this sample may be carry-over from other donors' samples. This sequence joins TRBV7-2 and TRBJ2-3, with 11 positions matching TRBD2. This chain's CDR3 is CASRSTSGATDTQYF. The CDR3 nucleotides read TGTGCCAGCAGGTCGACTAGCGGGGCGACAGATACGCAGTATTTT.